The present T cell receptor beta chain was sequenced within a study of CD8 T cells in ankylosing spondylitis. Regarding the study as a whole: It appeared that ankylosing spondylitis blood was characterized by a TCR beta motif of several highly homologous variants. Previous work reported some of these motif variants in the synovial fluid and blood of reactive arthritis.

CDR1 is MDHEN and CDR2 is SYDVKM in the germline V gene. The V end lost 2 bases, the J end lost 1 base, and 8 bases lay between the germline ends. The CDR3 has 14 residues. TCRdb re-called the 5' RACE reads with MiXCR, one entry per CDR3 protein. The table has fewer than 250,000 distinct CDR3 sequences, about 18% seen once. This clonotype has a handful of counts. Its antigen is currently unknown. The sequencing input was blood, either unsorted or a sorted T cell fraction (not recorded which). The receptor comes from a male donor with ankylosing spondylitis. The chain has TRBV28 and TRBJ2-5; D ambiguous. The CDR3 reads CASSLSQPQETQYF. CDR3 nucleotide sequence: TGTGCCAGCAGTTTAAGCCAGCCCCAAGAGACCCAGTACTTC.